This TCR beta chain is drawn from a study of beta chain features in type 1 diabetes. Study-wide context: The study examined about 110,000,000 sorted cells across all samples.

The study reverse transcribed the entire isolated RNA, so it sequenced expressed TCRB transcripts. The table came from immunoSEQ multiplex PCR; TCRdb's copy has only in-frame clones and leaves some out. The table has some 280,000 clones, roughly an eighth seen once; the top ten hold under 0.02%. Findings of the study overall: Naive, central memory and regulatory TCRB repertoires appeared more similar among patients than healthy donors. TCRB CDR3s from Type 1 diabetes patients were moderately but significantly shorter in all four CD4+ subsets.

This clone has just a few counts. Its antigen is unknown. The V segment lost 5 bases and the J segment 6 bases; nucleotides outside the gene matches: 7. The CDR3 totals 14 residues. Germline CDR1 MDHEN, CDR2 SYDVKM. V usage is TRBV28 and J usage is TRBJ2-7; 10 positions match TRBD1. The sequencing sample was made of naive CD4+ T cells from blood. The clonotype was recovered from a man aged 30 to 45 with type 1 diabetes. The CDR3 DNA is TGTGCCAGCAGTGGCCGGGACAGGGGCGGCGAGCAGTACTTC. Amino acid sequence: CASSGRDRGGEQYF. Complete variable domain (other parts from reference TRBV28 and TRBJ2-7): DVKVTQSSRYLVKRTGEKVFLECVQDMDHENMFWYRQDPGLGLRLIYFSYDVKMKEKGDIPEGYSVSREKKERFSLILESASTNQTSMYLCASSGRDRGGEQYFGPGTRLTVT.